The 9 T cell receptor beta chains below come from one sample, sequenced in a study of blood T cells in healthy people across ages. A second PCR, run for roughly 7 to 11 cycles, used a sample-barcoded 5' primer plus a J-beta primer mix. TCRdb processed the 5' RACE reads anew with MiXCR; each CDR3 protein has one entry. Among around 1.1 million distinct CDR3 sequences listed, less than 45% were seen once. The specimen sequenced was blood. The receptor set was obtained from a young man in good health.

The rearrangement uses TRBV6-5 and TRBJ2-6; D not certain. Trimming pared 2 bases from V and 1 base from J, leaving 9 bases between. Germline V CDR1 and CDR2: MNHEY, SVGAGI. The CDR3 totals 16 residues. The CDR3: CASSYVLLSGANVLTF. In DNA, the CDR3 is TGTGCCAGCAGTTACGTTCTATTATCTGGGGCCAACGTCCTGACTTTC.

J is TRBJ1-2 and V is TRBV6-6; no firm D call. Trimming shortened V by 10 bases and J by 0 bases, and 9 bases separated the two germline ends. Germline V gives CDR1 MNHNY, CDR2 SVGAGI (reference sequence). The CDR3 covers 12 residues. CDR3 nucleotide sequence: TGTGCCACCAGCCCGGCTAACTATGGCTACACCTTC. Its protein is CATSPANYGYTF.

This chain links TRBV25-1 with TRBJ2-3, with D unresolved. Germline assignment: CDR1 MGHDK and CDR2 SYGVNS. Trimming left V 3 bases short and J 1 base short, with 14 bases between. The CDR3 covers 16 residues. CDR3 DNA sequence: TGTGCCAGCAGTGATCTCCGAAAGTACGGCACAGATACGCAGTATTTT. Its protein product is CASSDLRKYGTDTQYF.

Note on this clonotype: A much larger clone sits a single nucleotide away, making a read error possible. The rearrangement joins TRBV5-1 to TRBJ2-7, with D possibly being TRBD1 (5 bases). The end of the DNA is better explained by TRBJ2-5, so the J call may be wrong. Germline V lookup: CDR1 SGHRS, CDR2 YFSETQ. The CDR3 length is 13 residues. The CDR3 loop is CASSPDNQGTQYF. The CDR3 DNA follows: TGCGCCAGCAGCCCGGACAATCAAGGGACCCAGTACTTC.

The chain links TRBV20-1 to TRBJ1-5; D is ambiguous. V gave up 5 bases and J gave up 7 bases, with 15 bases separating them. The germline gives CDR1 DFQATT, CDR2 SNEGSKA (reference sequence). This CDR3 spans 13 amino acids. DNA for the CDR3: TGCAGTGCTGCATGGGAAATGGGACAGCCCCAGCATTTT. This translates into CSAAWEMGQPQHF.

Concerning this clonotype: Sequence at one end of the junction differs from germline and may be a read error. V and J are TRBV20-1 and TRBJ1-6; no clear D. The CDR3 is 15 residues long. CDR1 and CDR2 from the germline V gene are DFQATT and SNEGSKA (reference sequence). The CDR3: CSARAEISYNSPPHF. CDR3 in DNA: TGCAGTGCTAGAGCGGAGATCTCCTATAATTCACCCCCCCACTTT.

The chain has TRBV15 and TRBJ2-3; 7 nucleotides match TRBD1. The CDR3 has 15 residues. V shed 5 bases, J shed 6 bases, and the junction held 11 bases outside the gene matches. CDR1 is LNHNV and CDR2 is YYDKDF in the germline V gene (reference sequence). CDR3 region: CATSSRQGESDTQYF. The CDR3 nucleotides read TGTGCCACCAGCTCAAGACAGGGAGAATCGGATACGCAGTATTTT.

CDR3 sequence: CASSVYGGMNTEAFF. The CDR3 DNA reads TGTGCCAGCAGTGTCTATGGGGGAATGAACACTGAAGCTTTCTTT. The chain combines TRBV2 with TRBJ1-1; the D gene is possibly TRBD1 (5 bases). From germline, CDR1 is SNHLY and CDR2 FYNNEI. V lost 4 bases and J 0 bases, leaving 12 bases between the germline ends. There are 15 residues in the CDR3. Full variable domain (missing parts from reference TRBV2 and TRBJ1-1): EPEVTQTPSHQVTQMGQEVILRCVPISNHLYFYWYRQILGQKVEFLVSFYNNEISEKSEIFDDQFSVERPDGSNFTLKIRSTKLEDSAMYFCASSVYGGMNTEAFFGQGTRLTVV.

This chain links TRBV2 with TRBJ2-5, with TRBD2 matching 8 bases. Germline CDR1 and CDR2: SNHLY and FYNNEI. This CDR3 region has 13 residues. J lost 4 bases, V lost 7 bases, and 5 bases had no gene match. The DNA of the CDR3 is TGTGCCAGCATTCTAGCGGGTTTAGAGACCCAGTACTTC. This gives the protein CASILAGLETQYF.